This TCR beta chain derives from a study of blood T cell repertoires in COVID-19. Study-level background: Samples of COVID-19 (acute and convalescent) were obtained from the United States, Italy and Spain. PBMCs, B-cell-depleted T cells, or T cells provided the cDNA or gDNA that made up the material.

CDR3 length: 15 residues. The J segment lost 8 bases and the V segment lost 0 bases, leaving 9 bases of the junction unmatched. CDR1 is SGHRS and CDR2 is YFSETQ in the germline V gene. In the source study's methods: Amplification of reference gene primers was used by the study to estimate nucleated cell counts. Assay: immunoSEQ multiplex PCR; the TCRdb copy retains only in-frame clones and omits some. From that table come the V and J calls and clone size; the DNA was used to work out D and trimming. Among roughly 140,000 clones listed, approximately 90% were seen once. Sequencing was performed on peripheral blood. This clonotype was sampled from a woman aged 80 or older with acute or convalescent COVID-19. The rearrangement joins TRBV5-1 to TRBJ2-7; 9 bases agree with TRBD1. The CDR3 is CASSLVGTGRVKQYF. The CDR3 bases are TGCGCCAGCAGCTTGGTAGGGACAGGGAGGGTTAAGCAGTACTTC.